These 3 T cell receptor beta chains came from one sample sequenced in a study of cytomegalovirus exposure and HLA in healthy donors. In the PCR, 60 Vbeta and 13 Jbeta primers were used. TCRdb keeps only in-frame clones here, not all; method: immunoSEQ multiplex PCR. This table holds some 180,000 clones, under 85% found once. The sequenced sample consisted of PBMCs. The receptor set was obtained from a male donor in good health and CMV-seronegative.

The rearrangement uses TRBV25-1 and TRBJ1-4; no clear D. This CDR3 is 16 amino acids long. With 0 bases removed from V and 4 bases from J, the gap between germline ends came to 12 bases. In germline, CDR1 is MGHDK, CDR2 SYGVNS. The CDR3 region has the DNA TGTGCCAGCAGTGAATACGAAGGCAGCGTTAATGAAAAACTGTTTTTT. As protein: CASSEYEGSVNEKLFF.

This chain links TRBV10-2 with TRBJ2-5; D may be TRBD1 (6 bases). Near its end, the DNA agrees better with TRBJ2-7, so the J call may be wrong. The CDR3 is 11 residues long. The germline V gene encodes CDR1 WSHSY and CDR2 SAAADI. Written as DNA, the CDR3 is TGCGCCAGCAGAGGGGGCTACGAGCAGTACTTC. Residues: CASRGGYEQYF.

The chain employs TRBV7-2 and TRBJ1-2; 8 nucleotides align to TRBD1. The junction had 14 bases not matched to a gene; V was cut back by 4 bases and J by 4 bases. This CDR3 has 17 amino acids. Looked up from germline, CDR1 is SGHTA and CDR2 is FQGNSA. The chain's CDR3 is CASSYSGRTGILYGYTF. CDR3 DNA: TGTGCCAGCAGCTATTCAGGGAGGACAGGGATACTCTATGGCTACACCTTC.